These 9 T cell receptor beta chains were all obtained from the same sample, sequenced in a study of blood T cell repertoires in COVID-19. Assay used: immunoSEQ multiplex PCR; TCRdb lists only in-frame clones, some missing. The data show about 200,000 clones, about nine tenths seen once. The sequenced sample consisted of peripheral blood. The receptors come from a man aged 35 to 55 with acute or convalescent COVID-19.

In this sample, this clone turned up a few times. This chain uses TRBV6-1 with TRBJ1-5; D possibly corresponds to TRBD1 (5 bases). Per germline, CDR1 MNHNS and CDR2 SASEGT. Trimming stripped 4 bases from V and 0 bases from J, with 16 bases between. This CDR3 is built from 17 residues. DNA of the CDR3: TGTGCCAGCAGTGGCCGGCGCGGGACGTATAGCAATCAGCCCCAGCATTTT. Translated, it gives CASSGRRGTYSNQPQHF.

The sample holds a few counts of this clone. The rearrangement links TRBV6-5 to TRBJ1-1; D remains ambiguous. The CDR3 contains 15 residues. Germline CDR1 MNHEY, CDR2 SVGAGI. The germline V and J ends were trimmed by 5 bases and 4 bases, with 17 bases remaining between them. The CDR3 is CASSRDGVVGTEAFF. The CDR3 DNA is TGTGCCAGCAGTAGAGACGGAGTTGTGGGCACTGAAGCTTTCTTT.

The sample holds one count of this clone. The chain recombines TRBV2 with TRBJ1-4; no clear D gene. The CDR3 covers 12 residues. Looked up from germline, CDR1 is SNHLY and CDR2 is FYNNEI. The V gene lost 5 bases and the J gene lost 5 bases, with 6 bases spanning the gap. CDR3 DNA: TGTGCCAGCAGTAGGGAGAATGAAAAACTGTTTTTT. Its protein is CASSRENEKLFF.

This sequence joins TRBV2 and TRBJ2-6; 7 bases are shared with TRBD2. The V gene end was trimmed by 4 bases and the J gene end by 2 bases; junction bases not matched to a gene: 5. Germline CDR1 reads SNHLY; CDR2 reads FYNNEI. The CDR3 totals 16 residues. The CDR3 coding sequence is TGTGCCAGCAGTGGGGCTGCGGGGGCTGGGGCCAACGTCCTGACTTTC. It yields the protein CASSGAAGAGANVLTF.

The rearrangement uses TRBV10-1 and TRBJ2-3; 12 positions match TRBD1. V dropped 5 bases and J dropped 2; count of bases not matched to a gene: 11. CDR3 size: 18 residues. Germline V gene lookup returns CDR1 WNHNN and CDR2 SYGVQD (reference sequence). The CDR3 here is CASSPPGQGAFYTDTQYF. CDR3 in DNA: TGCGCCAGCAGTCCCCCGGGACAGGGGGCCTTTTACACAGATACGCAGTATTTT.

This clone was seen a handful of times. The gene calls are TRBV19 and TRBJ1-1; the match to TRBD1 covers 7 bases. The CDR3 is 14 amino acids. The trim removed 9 bases at V and 3 bases at J, leaving 10 bases unmatched. CDR1 and CDR2 from the germline V gene are LNHDA and SQIVND (reference sequence). The CDR3 DNA reads TGTGCCAGCCGGGTTAGGGGGCGGGACACTGAAGCTTTCTTT. As protein: CASRVRGRDTEAFF.

The chain employs TRBV6-5 and TRBJ1-1; D not resolved. Trimming left V 4 bases short and J 3 bases short, with 15 bases between. This CDR3 has 15 amino acids. Germline V gives CDR1 MNHEY, CDR2 SVGAGI. The CDR3 loop reads CASSSLITVHTEAFF. The CDR3 coding sequence is TGTGCCAGCAGTTCCCTTATCACAGTGCACACTGAAGCTTTCTTT.

The chain is built from TRBV10-2 and TRBJ2-7; 7 nucleotides agree with TRBD2. V gave up 4 bases and J gave up 2 bases; unmatched junction bases: 8. Germline V gene sequence: CDR1 WSHSY, CDR2 SAAADI. This CDR3 has 15 amino acids. The CDR3 DNA follows: TGCGCCAGCAGTGCTGGGACTACCCCGCCCTACGAGCAGTACTTC. Protein product: CASSAGTTPPYEQYF.

The rearrangement uses TRBV25-1 and TRBJ2-5, with D unresolved. V shed 4 bases and J shed 5 bases, with 17 bases lying between them. Per the germline V gene, CDR1 is MGHDK and CDR2 is SYGVNS. The CDR3 totals 15 residues. CDR3 DNA sequence: TGTGCCAGCAGTGGATTAGACACTCCTCCTGAGACCCAGTACTTC. As protein: CASSGLDTPPETQYF. The full variable domain, completed using reference TRBV25-1 and TRBJ2-5, is EADIYQTPRYLVIGTGKKITLECSQTMGHDKMYWYQQDPGMELHLIHYSYGVNSTEKGDLSSESTVSRIRTEHFPLTLESARPSHTSQYLCASSGLDTPPETQYFGPGTRLLVL.